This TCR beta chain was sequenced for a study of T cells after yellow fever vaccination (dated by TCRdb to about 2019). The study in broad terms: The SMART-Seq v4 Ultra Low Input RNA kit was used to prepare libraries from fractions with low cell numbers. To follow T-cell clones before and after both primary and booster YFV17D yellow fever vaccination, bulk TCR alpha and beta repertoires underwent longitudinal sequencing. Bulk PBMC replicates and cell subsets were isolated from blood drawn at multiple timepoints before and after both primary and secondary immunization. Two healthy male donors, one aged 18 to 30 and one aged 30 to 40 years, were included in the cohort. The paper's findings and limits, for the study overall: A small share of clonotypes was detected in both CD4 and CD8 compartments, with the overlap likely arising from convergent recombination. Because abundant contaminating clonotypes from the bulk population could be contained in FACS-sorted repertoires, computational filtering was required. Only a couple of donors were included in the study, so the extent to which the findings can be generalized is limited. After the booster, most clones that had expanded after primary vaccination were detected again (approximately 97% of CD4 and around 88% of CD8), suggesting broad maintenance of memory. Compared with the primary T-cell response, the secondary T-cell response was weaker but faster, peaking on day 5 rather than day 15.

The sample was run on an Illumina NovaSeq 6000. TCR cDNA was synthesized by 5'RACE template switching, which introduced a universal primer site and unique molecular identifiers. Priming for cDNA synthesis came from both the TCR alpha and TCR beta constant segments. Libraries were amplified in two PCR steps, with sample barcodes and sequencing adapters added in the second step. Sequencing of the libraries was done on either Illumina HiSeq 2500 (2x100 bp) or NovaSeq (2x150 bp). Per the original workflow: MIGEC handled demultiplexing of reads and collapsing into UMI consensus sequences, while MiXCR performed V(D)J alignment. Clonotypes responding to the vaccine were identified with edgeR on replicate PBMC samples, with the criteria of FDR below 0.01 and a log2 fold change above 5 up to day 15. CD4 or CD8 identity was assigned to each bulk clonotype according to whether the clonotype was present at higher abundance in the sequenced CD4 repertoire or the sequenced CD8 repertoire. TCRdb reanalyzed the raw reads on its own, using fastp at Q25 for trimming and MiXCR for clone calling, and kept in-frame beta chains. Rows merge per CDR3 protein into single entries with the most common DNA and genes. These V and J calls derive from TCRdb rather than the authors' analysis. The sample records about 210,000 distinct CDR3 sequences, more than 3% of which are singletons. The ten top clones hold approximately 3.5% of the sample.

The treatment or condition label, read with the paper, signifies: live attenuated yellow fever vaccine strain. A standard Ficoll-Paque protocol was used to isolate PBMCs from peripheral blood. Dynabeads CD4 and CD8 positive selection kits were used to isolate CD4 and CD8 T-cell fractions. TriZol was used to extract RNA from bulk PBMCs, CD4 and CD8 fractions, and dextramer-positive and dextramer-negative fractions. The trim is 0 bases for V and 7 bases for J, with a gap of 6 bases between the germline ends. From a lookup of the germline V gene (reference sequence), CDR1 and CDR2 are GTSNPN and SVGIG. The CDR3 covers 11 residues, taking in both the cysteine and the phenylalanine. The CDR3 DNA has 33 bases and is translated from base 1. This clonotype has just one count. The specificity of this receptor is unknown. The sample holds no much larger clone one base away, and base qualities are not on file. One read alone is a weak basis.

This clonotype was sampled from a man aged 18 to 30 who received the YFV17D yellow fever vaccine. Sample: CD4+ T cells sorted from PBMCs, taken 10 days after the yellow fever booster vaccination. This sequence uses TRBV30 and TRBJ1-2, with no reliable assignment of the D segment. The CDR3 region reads CAWSVLGGYTF. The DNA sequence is TGTGCCTGGAGTGTTTTAGGTGGCTACACCTTC.